The next 11 T cell receptor beta chains were all read from a single sample in a study of cytomegalovirus exposure and HLA in healthy donors. With 60 Vbeta and 13 Jbeta primers, the PCR was carried out. Assay: immunoSEQ multiplex PCR; the TCRdb copy retains only in-frame clones and omits some. The sample has about 160,000 clones. The material sequenced was PBMCs. The receptors come from a man aged 25 to 45 in good health and CMV-seronegative.

This rearrangement joins TRBV5-5 to TRBJ2-1, with 14 bases aligning to TRBD2. The CDR3 is 15 amino acids. With 4 bases clipped from V and 9 bases from J, the junction kept 6 bases outside the gene matches. Germline-derived CDR1 and CDR2 are SGHKS and YYEKEE (reference sequence). The CDR3 spells CASSPGGLAGGEQFF. The CDR3 nucleotides read TGTGCCAGCAGCCCAGGCGGACTAGCGGGAGGTGAGCAGTTCTTC.

The V gene is TRBV5-1, the J gene TRBJ1-1; 10 bases align to TRBD1. Germline assignment: CDR1 SGHRS and CDR2 YFSETQ. The CDR3 contains 18 residues. Trimming removed 4 bases from V and 1 base from J; junction bases left unmatched: 13. CDR3 DNA: TGCGCCAGCAGCCCCGGGACAGGGGCGTGGGGAACGAACACTGAAGCTTTCTTT. Translating gives CASSPGTGAWGTNTEAFF.

The CDR3 nucleotides are TGCGCCAGCAGCCAAGATAATAACTCTGGAAACACCATATATTTT. Translating it yields CASSQDNNSGNTIYF. V gene TRBV4-3 combines with J gene TRBJ1-3; D gene uncertain. V was pared by 0 bases and J by 0 bases, with 6 bases between. Germline V gene lookup returns CDR1 LGHNA and CDR2 YSLEER. The CDR3 totals 15 residues.

The rearrangement joins TRBV28 to TRBJ2-1; D ambiguous. CDR1 MDHEN and CDR2 SYDVKM come from the germline V gene. This CDR3 has 14 amino acids. With 4 bases removed from V and 9 bases from J, the gap between germline ends came to 16 bases. The CDR3 DNA reads as TGTGCCAGCAGTTCTCCGGGTCTCCTATTTGAGCAGTTCTTC. The encoded protein is CASSSPGLLFEQFF.

The rearrangement joins TRBV29-1 to TRBJ2-2; 8 positions match TRBD2. From germline, CDR1 is SQVTM and CDR2 ANQGSEA. V dropped 4 bases and J dropped 2; count of bases not matched to a gene: 9. This CDR3 is built from 16 residues. The CDR3 region is CSVGRGGACNTGELFF. Here the CDR3 DNA reads TGCAGCGTTGGCCGGGGGGGGGCTTGTAACACCGGGGAGCTGTTTTTT.

The chain employs TRBV27 and TRBJ2-5, with 11 bases that match TRBD1. Trimming cost V 3 bases and J 1 base; bases outside gene matches: 13. The CDR3 is 19 residues long. Germline V CDR1 and CDR2: MNHEY, SMNVEV (reference sequence). CDR3 nucleotide sequence: TGTGCCAGCAGTTTCATCAGCCGTTCGGACAGGGGGCCCCAAGAGACCCAGTACTTC. Amino acid sequence: CASSFISRSDRGPQETQYF.

CDR3 nucleotides: TGTGCCAGCAGGGACCGACAGGGGGCCAATACTGAAGCTTTCTTT. Translated, it gives CASRDRQGANTEAFF. The chain carries TRBV11-3 and TRBJ1-1, with 10 bases fitting TRBD1. The CDR3 contains 15 residues. Per the germline V gene, CDR1 is SGHNT and CDR2 is YENEEA. Germline trimming cut 6 bases from V and 5 bases from J; bases unmatched to any gene: 9.

This chain uses TRBV10-3 with TRBJ1-1; 8 bases match TRBD1. Germline-derived CDR1 and CDR2 are ENHRY and SYGVKD. V gave up 2 bases and J gave up 3 bases; unmatched junction bases: 2. The CDR3 has 14 amino acids. CDR3 nucleotides: TGTGCCATCAGTGAGAACAGGGGGGACACTGAAGCTTTCTTT. The encoded protein is CAISENRGDTEAFF.

The genes are TRBV29-1 and TRBJ1-5; the D gene is possibly TRBD1 (5 bases). The CDR3 consists of 14 residues. CDR1 and CDR2 (germline): SQVTM, ANQGSEA. V lost 4 bases and J 4 bases, leaving 14 bases between the germline ends. DNA of the CDR3: TGCAGCGTTGTCCAAGGGGCCCCTAATCAGCCCCAGCATTTT. It yields the protein CSVVQGAPNQPQHF.

The J gene is TRBJ1-1, the V gene TRBV9; no firm D call. The CDR3 is 13 amino acids. Looked up from germline, CDR1 is SGDLS and CDR2 is YYNGEE. The V end lost 0 bases, the J end lost 3 bases, and 6 bases lay between the germline ends. Here the CDR3 reads CASSVGLDTEAFF. CDR3 nucleotide sequence: TGTGCCAGCAGCGTAGGGTTAGACACTGAAGCTTTCTTT.

The chain couples TRBV11-2 to TRBJ2-2; D gene unclear. This CDR3 spans 17 amino acids. From germline, CDR1 is SGHAT and CDR2 FQNNGV. V lost 5 bases to trimming and J lost 2 bases, with 18 bases between them. CDR3 loop: CASSQYTISLNTGELFF. The CDR3 DNA reads TGTGCCAGCAGCCAGTACACAATCTCGTTAAACACCGGGGAGCTGTTTTTT.